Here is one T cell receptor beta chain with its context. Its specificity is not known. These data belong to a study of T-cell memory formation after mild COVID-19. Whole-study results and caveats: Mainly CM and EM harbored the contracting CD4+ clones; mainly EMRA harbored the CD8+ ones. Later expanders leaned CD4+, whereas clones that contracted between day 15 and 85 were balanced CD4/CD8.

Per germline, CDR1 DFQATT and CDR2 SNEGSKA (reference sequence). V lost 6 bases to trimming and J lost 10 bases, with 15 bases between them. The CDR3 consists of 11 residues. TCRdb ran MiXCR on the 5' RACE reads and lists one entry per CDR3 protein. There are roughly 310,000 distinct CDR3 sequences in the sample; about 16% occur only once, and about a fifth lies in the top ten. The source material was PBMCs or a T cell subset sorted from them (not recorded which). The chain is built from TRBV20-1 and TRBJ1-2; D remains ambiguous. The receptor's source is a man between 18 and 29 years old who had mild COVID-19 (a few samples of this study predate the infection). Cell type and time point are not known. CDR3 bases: TGCAGTGCCCCCTGGTGGGGAGCCTACACCTTC. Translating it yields CSAPWWGAYTF.